The rows below give T cell receptor beta chains drawn from one sample of a study of blood T cell repertoires in COVID-19. The protocol was immunoSEQ multiplex PCR, while the TCRdb copy is restricted to in-frame clones and leaves out a portion. Here the sample spans about 240,000 clones, about 79% being singletons. Material: peripheral blood. Receptor source: a woman at least 80 years old with acute or convalescent COVID-19. The CDR3 runs from the conserved cysteine through the conserved F or W. D genes are given only for firm matches. Clone size is shown for a subset of rows, as once, few, many or a class of expanded clone.

TRBJ2-4,TRBV19,TRBD2,-,CASSIVGGGGGAQNIQYF,TGTGCCAGTAGTATAGTGGGAGGTGGCGGGGGGGCCCAAAACATTCAGTACTTC
TRBJ1-6,TRBV7-2,-,-,CASSLEVRSSYNSPLHF,TGTGCCAGCAGCTTAGAAGTCCGGAGCTCCTATAATTCACCCCTCCACTTT
TRBJ2-7,TRBV7-9,TRBD1,-,CASSLGQGLYSYEQYF,TGTGCCAGCAGCCTTGGACAGGGATTGTATTCCTACGAGCAGTACTTC
TRBJ2-7,TRBV6-1,-,few,CASSETQAYEQYF,TGTGCCAGCAGTGAGACCCAGGCCTACGAGCAGTACTTC
TRBJ1-5,TRBV6-1,-,-,CASSEERGNQPQHF,TGTGCCAGCAGTGAAGAGAGAGGCAATCAGCCCCAGCATTTT
TRBJ2-5,TRBV28,TRBD2,-,CASSFLAGLQETQYF,TGTGCCAGCAGTTTCTTAGCGGGGCTACAAGAGACCCAGTACTTC
TRBJ2-2,TRBV28,TRBD2,-,CASSPPAGGNTGELFF,TGTGCCAGCAGTCCTCCCGCGGGGGGTAACACCGGGGAGCTGTTTTTT
TRBJ1-3,TRBV4-1,-,-,CASSRGGIIISGNTIYF,TGCGCCAGCAGCCGGGGCGGAATAATAATTTCTGGAAACACCATATATTTT
TRBJ1-5,TRBV18,TRBD1,-,CASSLRTGPNQPQHF,TGTGCCAGCTCACTCCGGACAGGGCCGAATCAGCCCCAGCATTTT
TRBJ2-1,TRBV10-2,TRBD2,-,CASSEPPGTSGGGNNEQFF,TGCGCCAGCAGTGAGCCCCCCGGGACTAGCGGGGGCGGTAACAATGAGCAGTTCTTC
TRBJ2-7,TRBV29-1,TRBD2,-,CSVETGLAGSGKMLGSYEQYF,TGCAGCGTGGAAACGGGACTAGCGGGGAGTGGTAAGATGTTAGGCTCCTACGAGCAGTACTTC
TRBJ2-7,TRBV23-1,TRBD1,-,CASSQSQGAVEQYF,TGCGCCAGCAGTCAATCGCAGGGGGCCGTGGAGCAGTACTTC
TRBJ2-7,TRBV2,TRBD2,-,CASQLAKEQYF,TGTGCCAGCCAACTAGCGAAGGAGCAGTACTTC
TRBJ2-7,TRBV7-9,TRBD1,-,CASSQFTGTGSYEQYF,TGTGCCAGCAGCCAATTCACCGGGACAGGGTCCTACGAGCAGTACTTC
TRBJ1-3,TRBV4-2,TRBD1,-,CASSQGQGVSGNTIYF,TGTGCCAGCAGCCAGGGACAGGGGGTTTCTGGAAACACCATATATTTT
TRBJ1-6,TRBV6-5,-,few,CASSYRGWDSPLHF,TGTGCCAGCAGTTACAGGGGTTGGGATTCACCCCTCCACTTT
TRBJ1-3,TRBV5-4,-,-,CASSLDRSGNTIYF,TGTGCCAGCAGCTTGGACAGGTCTGGAAACACCATATATTTT
TRBJ2-1,TRBV6-5,-,-,CASYEGTYNEQFF,TGTGCCAGCTACGAGGGTACCTACAATGAGCAGTTCTTC
TRBJ1-1,TRBV6-6,-,-,CASSYIAGDTEAFF,TGTGCCAGCAGTTACATTGCCGGGGACACTGAAGCTTTCTTT
TRBJ2-2,TRBV28,TRBD1,-,CASSLPPGQSNTGELFF,TGTGCCAGCAGTTTACCACCGGGACAGTCGAACACCGGGGAGCTGTTTTTT
TRBJ2-5,TRBV5-4,-,-,CASSRGGQRQETQYF,TGTGCCAGCAGTCGGGGCGGACAGAGACAAGAGACCCAGTACTTC
TRBJ1-1,TRBV6-5,TRBD1,-,CASTQTGGGPEAFF,TGTGCCAGCACCCAGACAGGGGGCGGTCCTGAAGCTTTCTTT
TRBJ1-5,TRBV10-2,TRBD1,-,CASRGQGAAQPQHF,TGCGCCAGCAGGGGACAGGGGGCGGCTCAGCCCCAGCATTTT
TRBJ2-1,TRBV12-5,-,-,CASGLPKDSNEQFF,TGTGCTAGTGGTTTGCCCAAGGACAGTAATGAGCAGTTCTTC
TRBJ2-2,TRBV19,-,-,CASSITGNTGELFF,TGTGCCAGTAGTATAACAGGGAACACCGGGGAGCTGTTTTTT
TRBJ2-7,TRBV7-8,-,-,CASSPDTYEQYF,TGTGCCAGCAGCCCCGACACCTACGAGCAGTACTTC
TRBJ1-6,TRBV5-5,-,-,CASSPGVVGNSPLHF,TGTGCCAGCAGCCCAGGGGTTGTGGGTAATTCACCCCTCCACTTT
TRBJ2-7,TRBV11-3,TRBD1,-,CASSRDRVGEQYF,TGTGCCAGCAGCCGGGACAGGGTCGGCGAGCAGTACTTC
TRBJ1-5,TRBV7-3,TRBD1,once,CASSFDRGLYSNQPQHF,TGTGCCAGCAGCTTCGACAGGGGCCTCTATAGCAATCAGCCCCAGCATTTT
TRBJ2-3,TRBV7-2,-,few,CASSPNQAGADTQYF,TGTGCCAGCAGCCCCAATCAGGCCGGGGCAGATACGCAGTATTTT
TRBJ1-6,TRBV7-8,TRBD1,-,CASSLRTGESSSPLHF,TGTGCCAGCAGCTTAAGAACAGGGGAATCGAGCTCACCCCTCCACTTT
TRBJ1-5,TRBV10-3,-,once,CAISDYMAGSGNQPQHF,TGTGCCATCAGTGATTATATGGCGGGATCTGGAAATCAGCCCCAGCATTTT
TRBJ1-5,TRBV19,TRBD1,-,CASNPTGGPNQPQHF,TGTGCCAGTAATCCCACAGGGGGTCCCAATCAGCCCCAGCATTTT
TRBJ2-3,TRBV6-5,-,once,CASSYVGGLSTDTQYF,TGTGCCAGCAGTTACGTCGGCGGACTTAGCACAGATACGCAGTATTTT
TRBJ1-4,TRBV27,-,-,CASSYRATNEKLFF,TGTGCCAGCAGTTACAGGGCAACTAATGAAAAACTGTTTTTT
TRBJ1-1,TRBV6-1,-,-,CASSEYILNTEAFF,TGTGCCAGCAGTGAGTACATATTGAACACTGAAGCTTTCTTT
TRBJ1-5,TRBV15,TRBD1,-,CATRSRDRVNQPQHF,TGTGCCACCAGATCCCGGGACAGGGTCAATCAGCCCCAGCATTTT
TRBJ1-2,TRBV12-3/TRBV12-4,-,-,CASSLASRGGYTF,TGTGCCAGCAGTTTAGCGTCCAGGGGTGGCTACACCTTC
TRBJ1-2,TRBV3-1/TRBV3-2,TRBD1,-,CASSQDLGQAQNYGYTF,TGTGCCAGCAGCCAAGACCTAGGACAGGCCCAAAACTATGGCTACACCTTC
TRBJ1-2,TRBV28,-,-,CASSDRVGYGYTF,TGTGCCAGCAGTGACAGAGTCGGATATGGCTACACCTTC
TRBJ2-3,TRBV5-1,-,once,CASSLQGPPTDTQYF,TGCGCCAGCAGCCTACAGGGACCTCCCACAGATACGCAGTATTTT
TRBJ1-6,TRBV9,-,few,CASSGGTYNSPLHF,TGTGCCAGCTCCGGGGGGACCTATAATTCACCCCTCCACTTT
TRBJ2-7,TRBV5-1,TRBD1,-,CASRARTGKTYEQYF,TGCGCCAGCAGGGCGAGGACAGGGAAAACCTACGAGCAGTACTTC
TRBJ1-3,TRBV15,-,-,CATEQVAEGNTIYF,TGTGCCACAGAACAGGTTGCAGAGGGAAACACCATATATTTT
TRBJ2-2,TRBV27,TRBD2,-,CASSLSGSGGAYTGELFF,TGTGCCAGCAGTTTATCAGGTAGCGGGGGGGCCTACACCGGGGAGCTGTTTTTT
TRBJ2-5,TRBV18,-,-,CASSTGGQPQETQYF,TGTGCCAGCTCTACAGGCGGACAGCCTCAAGAGACCCAGTACTTC
TRBJ1-5,TRBV24-1,-,once,CATSSGVLNQPQHF,TGTGCCACCAGTTCAGGGGTCCTTAATCAGCCCCAGCATTTT
TRBJ1-2,TRBV27,-,-,CASSLNGHPLDGYTF,TGTGCCAGCAGTTTAAACGGTCACCCTCTTGATGGCTACACCTTC
TRBJ1-2,TRBV20-1,TRBD1,-,CSASSGQGAYGYTF,TGCAGTGCTAGTTCCGGTCAGGGGGCCTATGGCTACACCTTC
TRBJ2-5,TRBV7-7,-,-,CASSLSGLQETQYF,TGTGCTAGCAGCTTGTCAGGGCTCCAAGAGACCCAGTACTTC
TRBJ1-5,TRBV19,-,-,CASREPRGSNQPQHF,TGTGCCAGTAGGGAACCCAGGGGCAGCAATCAGCCCCAGCATTTT
TRBJ1-6,TRBV28,-,once,CASSKRQLYNSPLHF,TGTGCCAGCAGTAAGCGACAGCTCTATAATTCACCCCTCCACTTT
TRBJ1-2,TRBV7-2,-,-,CASSLGQQSGSADYGYTF,TGTGCCAGCAGCTTAGGTCAGCAATCCGGTAGCGCGGACTATGGCTACACCTTC
TRBJ2-1,TRBV11-3,-,-,CASSPHNNEQFF,TGTGCCAGCAGCCCACACAACAATGAGCAGTTCTTC